This T cell receptor beta chain stems from a study of blood T cell repertoires in COVID-19 (dated by TCRdb to about 2020). Some background on the complete study: Collaborator samples came from the United States, Italy and Spain and covered acute and convalescent phases of COVID-19. The prospective study material was composed of cDNA or gDNA derived from T cells, B-cell-depleted T cells, or PBMCs. The dataset comprised deeply sampled blood TCRbeta repertoires from subjects exposed to, actively infected with, or recovered from COVID-19. The repertoires were released in a freely available public database intended as a resource for research on the immune response to SARS-CoV-2. Samples came from the ongoing ImmuneRACE study (first 160 participants) plus 1,254 subjects from 6 global collaborators. A de-identified subject ID, COVID-19 status, age in years and sex were almost always included in the sample metadata. Where HLA class I and class II types were available, the types were taken from metadata supplied by the sample provider, not from assay-based typing.

What the study reported, not specific to this receptor: How much clinical and demographic metadata was included differed by source and by participant, and the metadata was provided uncurated.

Of note for this clone: It lacks a known antigen. No qualities accompany the bases; no much larger clone lies one base away.

Enrolling through a virtual design, the prospective study's participants ranged in age from roughly 18 to 95 years and lived across about two dozen United States geographic areas. In the prospective study, participants were assigned to cohorts based on the clinical history participants reported in a screening survey and a study questionnaire. Exposed participants had been in contact, within 2 weeks of entering the study, with a person who had a PCR-confirmed or clinician-diagnosed case of COVID-19. Mobile phlebotomists in the prospective study collected whole blood, serum and a nasopharyngeal or oropharyngeal swab from every participant. Participants in the prospective study had the option to provide additional blood draws and questionnaires over an approximately 2-month period. Prospective study blood samples were shipped either frozen or at room temperature before DNA extraction. Including cysteine and phenylalanine, the CDR3 has 18 amino acids. CDR3 DNA only is kept here, 54 bases in frame from base 1. The junction shows trimming of 4 bases on V and 8 bases on J, and the gene matches do not reach 20 bases of it. Via the germline V gene, CDR1 is MNHEY and CDR2 SVGEGT.

TCRbeta CDR3 regions were amplified from genomic DNA by means of the immunoSEQ Assay, a bias-controlled multiplex PCR. Regarding the original processing steps: Nucleated cell counts per sample were estimated from amplification of reference gene primers within the assay. To quantify the absolute abundance of each unique TCRbeta CDR3 rearrangement, sequence reads were collapsed and filtered. Productive Simpson clonality was computed per sample as the square root of Simpson's diversity index over productive rearrangements. Entries here come from immuneACCESS through TCRdb and include only in-frame sequences with V and J called. Some clones fail to appear in such tables; in the studies checked, an unresolved V gene covers under half of the shortfall, and the cause of the remainder is unknown. That table gives V, J and clone size, and the DNA gave D and trimming. The sample data list about 220,000 clones, and 80% to 90% of these were observed just once. 3% to 4% of the sample rests with the top ten.

Sequencing was carried out using PBMCs or T cells enriched from blood (not recorded which). The clonotype was recovered from a woman aged 40 to 49 who had been exposed to COVID-19. The chain couples TRBV6-2 or TRBV6-3 to TRBJ1-2; 9 bases in between match TRBD1. The bases are TGTGCCAGCAGTTCCTATCCCACCGGGACAGGGATCCTGGAAGGCTACACCTTC. This sequence encodes CASSSYPTGTGILEGYTF.